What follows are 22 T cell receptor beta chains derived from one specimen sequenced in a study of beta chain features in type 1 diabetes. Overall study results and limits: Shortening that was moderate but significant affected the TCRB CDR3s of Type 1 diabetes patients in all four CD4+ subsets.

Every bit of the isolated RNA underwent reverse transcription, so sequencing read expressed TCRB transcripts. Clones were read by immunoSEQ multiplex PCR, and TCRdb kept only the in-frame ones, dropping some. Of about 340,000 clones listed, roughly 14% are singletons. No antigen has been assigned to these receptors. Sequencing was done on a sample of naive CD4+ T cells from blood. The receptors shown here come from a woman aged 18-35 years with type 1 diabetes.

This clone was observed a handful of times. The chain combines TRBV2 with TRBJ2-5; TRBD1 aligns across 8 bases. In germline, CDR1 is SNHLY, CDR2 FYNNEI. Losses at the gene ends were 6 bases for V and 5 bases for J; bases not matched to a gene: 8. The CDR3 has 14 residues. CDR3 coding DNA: TGTGCCAGCAGGGTAACAGGGGGTGTGGAGACCCAGTACTTC. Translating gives CASRVTGGVETQYF.

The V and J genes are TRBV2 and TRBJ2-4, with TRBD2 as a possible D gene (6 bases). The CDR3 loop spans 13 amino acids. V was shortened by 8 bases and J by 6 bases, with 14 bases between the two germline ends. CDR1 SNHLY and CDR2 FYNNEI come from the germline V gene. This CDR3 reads CASRDFQRNIQYF. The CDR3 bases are TGTGCCAGCCGGGACTTCCAGAGAAACATTCAGTACTTC.

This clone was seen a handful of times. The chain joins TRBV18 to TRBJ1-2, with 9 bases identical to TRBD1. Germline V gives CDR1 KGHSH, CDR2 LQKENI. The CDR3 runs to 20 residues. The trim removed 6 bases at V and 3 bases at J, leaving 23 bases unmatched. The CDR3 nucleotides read TGTGCCAGCTCCCCCACCCTCATCGCTCGTCCGGGACAGGGAGACTATGGCTACACCTTC. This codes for CASSPTLIARPGQGDYGYTF.

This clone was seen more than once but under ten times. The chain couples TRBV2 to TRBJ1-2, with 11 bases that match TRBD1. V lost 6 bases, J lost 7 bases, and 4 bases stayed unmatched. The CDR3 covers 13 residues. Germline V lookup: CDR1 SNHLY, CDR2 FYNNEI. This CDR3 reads CASRGQGDSGYTF. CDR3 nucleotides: TGTGCCAGCAGGGGACAGGGGGATTCTGGCTACACCTTC. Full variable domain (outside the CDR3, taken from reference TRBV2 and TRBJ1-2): EPEVTQTPSHQVTQMGQEVILRCVPISNHLYFYWYRQILGQKVEFLVSFYNNEISEKSEIFDDQFSVERPDGSNFTLKIRSTKLEDSAMYFCASRGQGDSGYTFGSGTRLTVV.

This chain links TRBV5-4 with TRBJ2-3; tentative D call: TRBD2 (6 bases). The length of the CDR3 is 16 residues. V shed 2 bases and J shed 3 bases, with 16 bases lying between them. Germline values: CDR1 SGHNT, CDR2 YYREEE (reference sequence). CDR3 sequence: CASSFGLATSTDTQYF. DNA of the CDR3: TGTGCCAGCAGCTTTGGTCTAGCGACCTCAACAGATACGCAGTATTTT.

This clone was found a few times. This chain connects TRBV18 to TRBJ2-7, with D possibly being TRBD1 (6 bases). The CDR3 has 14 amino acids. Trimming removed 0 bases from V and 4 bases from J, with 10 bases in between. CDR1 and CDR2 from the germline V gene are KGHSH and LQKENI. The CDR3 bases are TGTGCCAGCTCACCACCCGCCGACAGGTACGAGCAGTACGTC. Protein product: CASSPPADRYEQYV.

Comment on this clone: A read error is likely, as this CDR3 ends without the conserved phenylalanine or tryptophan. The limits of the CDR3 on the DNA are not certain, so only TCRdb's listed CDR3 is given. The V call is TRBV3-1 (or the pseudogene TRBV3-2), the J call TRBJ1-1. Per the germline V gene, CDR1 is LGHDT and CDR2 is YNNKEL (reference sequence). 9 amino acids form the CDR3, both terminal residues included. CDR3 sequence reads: CASSHRGAL.

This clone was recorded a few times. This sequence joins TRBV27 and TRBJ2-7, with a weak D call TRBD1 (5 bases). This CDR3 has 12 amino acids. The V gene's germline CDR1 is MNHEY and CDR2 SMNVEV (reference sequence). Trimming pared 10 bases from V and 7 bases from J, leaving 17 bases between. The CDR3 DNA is TGTGCCATCGGCCCGTTTGGGGCAGAGCAGTACTTC. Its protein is CAIGPFGAEQYF.

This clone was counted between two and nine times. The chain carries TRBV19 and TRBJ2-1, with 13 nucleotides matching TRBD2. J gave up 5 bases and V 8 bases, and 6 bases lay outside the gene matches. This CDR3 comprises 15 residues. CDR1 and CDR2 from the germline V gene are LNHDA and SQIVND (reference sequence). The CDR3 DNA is TGTGCCAGTGCGCCCGGGACTAGCGGGAACAATGAGCAGTTCTTC. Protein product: CASAPGTSGNNEQFF.

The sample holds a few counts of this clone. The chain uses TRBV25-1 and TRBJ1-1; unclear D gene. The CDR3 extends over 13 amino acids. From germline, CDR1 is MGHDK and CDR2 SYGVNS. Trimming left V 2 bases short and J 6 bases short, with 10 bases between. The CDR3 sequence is CASSENLLAEAFF. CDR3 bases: TGTGCCAGCAGTGAAAACTTGTTGGCTGAAGCTTTCTTT.

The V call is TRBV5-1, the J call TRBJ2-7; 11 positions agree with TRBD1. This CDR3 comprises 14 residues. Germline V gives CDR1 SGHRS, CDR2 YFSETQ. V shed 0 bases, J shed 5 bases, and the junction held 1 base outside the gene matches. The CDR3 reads CASSLGTGGNEQYV. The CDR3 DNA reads TGCGCCAGCAGCTTGGGGACAGGGGGCAACGAGCAGTACGTC.

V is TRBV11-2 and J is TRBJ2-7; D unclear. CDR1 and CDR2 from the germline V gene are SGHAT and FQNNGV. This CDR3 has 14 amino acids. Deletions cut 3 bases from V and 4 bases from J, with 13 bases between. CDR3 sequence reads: CASSLMARSYEQYV. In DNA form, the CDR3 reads TGTGCCAGCAGCTTGATGGCCAGGTCATACGAGCAGTACGTC.

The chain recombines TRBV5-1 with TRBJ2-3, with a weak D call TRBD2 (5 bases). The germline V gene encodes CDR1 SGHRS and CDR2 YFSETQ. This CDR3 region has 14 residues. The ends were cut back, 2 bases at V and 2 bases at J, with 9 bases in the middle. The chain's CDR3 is CASSFGAATDTQYF. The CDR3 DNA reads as TGCGCCAGCAGCTTTGGAGCGGCCACAGATACGCAGTATTTT.

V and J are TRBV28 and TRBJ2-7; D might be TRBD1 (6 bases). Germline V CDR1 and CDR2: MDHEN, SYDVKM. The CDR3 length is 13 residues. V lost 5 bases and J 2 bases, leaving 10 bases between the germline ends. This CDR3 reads CASSVDRPYEQYF. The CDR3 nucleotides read TGTGCCAGCAGTGTCGACAGGCCCTACGAGCAGTACTTC.

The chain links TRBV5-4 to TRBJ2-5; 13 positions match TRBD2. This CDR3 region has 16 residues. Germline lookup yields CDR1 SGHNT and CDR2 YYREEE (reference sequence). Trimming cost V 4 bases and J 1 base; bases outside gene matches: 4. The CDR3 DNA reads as TGTGCCAGCAGCCTCGGACTAGCGGGAGTCCAAGAGACCCAGTACTTC. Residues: CASSLGLAGVQETQYF.

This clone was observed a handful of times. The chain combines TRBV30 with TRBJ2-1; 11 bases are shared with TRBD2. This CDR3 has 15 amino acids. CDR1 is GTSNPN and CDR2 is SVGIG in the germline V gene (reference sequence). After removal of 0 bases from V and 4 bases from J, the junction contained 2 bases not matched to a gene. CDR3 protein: CAWSVSSGGYNEQFF. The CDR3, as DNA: TGTGCCTGGAGTGTTTCTAGCGGGGGGTACAATGAGCAGTTCTTC.

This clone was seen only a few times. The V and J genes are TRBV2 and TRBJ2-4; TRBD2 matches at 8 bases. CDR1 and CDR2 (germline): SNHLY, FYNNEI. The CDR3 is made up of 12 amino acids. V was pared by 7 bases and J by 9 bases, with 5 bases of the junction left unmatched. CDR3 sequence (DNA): TGTGCCAGCACCCCCGGGGGGGGCATTCAGTACTTC. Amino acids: CASTPGGGIQYF.

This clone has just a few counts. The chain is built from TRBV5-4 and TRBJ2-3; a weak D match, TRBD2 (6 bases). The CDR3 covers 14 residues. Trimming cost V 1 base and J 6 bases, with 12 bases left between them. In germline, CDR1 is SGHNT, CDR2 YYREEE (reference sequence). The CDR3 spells CASSLTGRGDTQYF. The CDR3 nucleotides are TGTGCCAGCAGCTTGACCGGGAGAGGGGATACGCAGTATTTT.

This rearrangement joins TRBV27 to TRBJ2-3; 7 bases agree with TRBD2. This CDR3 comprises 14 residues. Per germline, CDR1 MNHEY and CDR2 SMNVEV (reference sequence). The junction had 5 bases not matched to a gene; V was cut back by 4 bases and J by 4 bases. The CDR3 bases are TGTGCCAGCAGTTGGGGCGGGAGTGCAGATACGCAGTATTTT. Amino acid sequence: CASSWGGSADTQYF.

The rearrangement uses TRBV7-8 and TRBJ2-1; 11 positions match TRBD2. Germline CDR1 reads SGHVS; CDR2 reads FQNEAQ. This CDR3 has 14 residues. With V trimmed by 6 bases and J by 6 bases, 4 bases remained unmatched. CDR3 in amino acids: CASRLTSGSNEQFF. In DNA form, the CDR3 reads TGTGCCAGCAGGCTTACTAGCGGGAGCAATGAGCAGTTCTTC.

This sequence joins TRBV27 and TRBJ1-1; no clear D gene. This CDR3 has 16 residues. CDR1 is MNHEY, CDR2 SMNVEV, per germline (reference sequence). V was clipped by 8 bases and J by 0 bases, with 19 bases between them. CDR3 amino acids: CASRESPTFMNTEAFF. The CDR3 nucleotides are TGTGCCAGCCGGGAGTCTCCAACCTTCATGAACACTGAAGCTTTCTTT.

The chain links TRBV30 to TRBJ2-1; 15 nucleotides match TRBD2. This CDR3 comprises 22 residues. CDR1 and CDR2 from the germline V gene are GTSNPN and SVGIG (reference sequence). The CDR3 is CAASGPGTSGRWGQANNYEQFF. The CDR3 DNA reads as TGTGCAGCTTCAGGGCCCGGGACTAGCGGGAGGTGGGGTCAAGCGAACAACTATGAGCAGTTCTTC.